A single sample is the source of the 13 T cell receptor beta chains below, sequenced in a study of OX40 agonist ivuxolimab in advanced cancers. Only in-frame clones appear in the TCRdb table, and some are missing; sequencing was by immunoSEQ multiplex PCR. The table has tens of thousands of clones, around 84% seen once. This sample comprised CD4+ or CD8+ T cells sorted from blood, obtained in a trial of the OX40 agonist ivuxolimab. These receptors were taken from an adult with an advanced solid tumor such as melanoma, head and neck, liver or kidney cancer.

The genes are TRBV28 and TRBJ2-7; tentatively, D is TRBD1 or TRBD2 (5 bases each). The CDR3 runs 14 residues. Germline assignment: CDR1 MDHEN and CDR2 SYDVKM. The V end lost 5 bases, the J end lost 2 bases, and 13 bases lay between the germline ends. CDR3 region: CASSPTGLTYEQYF. In DNA form, the CDR3 reads TGTGCCAGCAGTCCTACGGGGCTTACCTACGAGCAGTACTTC.

The CDR3 DNA follows: TGTGCCAGCAGGGTACAGGGGAACACTGAAGCTTTCTTT. Residues: CASRVQGNTEAFF. The chain couples TRBV2 to TRBJ1-1; tentatively, D is TRBD1 (6 bases). This CDR3 has 13 amino acids. V gave up 6 bases and J gave up 1 base, with 9 bases separating them. The germline gives CDR1 SNHLY, CDR2 FYNNEI.

This clone was seen once. This chain joins TRBV11-2 and TRBJ2-1; the D gene could be TRBD1 or TRBD2 (5 bases each). The CDR3 has 12 amino acids. CDR1 is SGHAT and CDR2 is FQNNGV in the germline V gene. Trimming pared 5 bases from V and 10 bases from J, leaving 12 bases between. CDR3 DNA: TGTGCCAGCAGCCCCGTAGGGGAGGAGCAGTTCTTC. It translates to CASSPVGEEQFF.

This chain joins TRBV16 and TRBJ1-2; no definite D call. This CDR3 contains 13 residues. CDR1 and CDR2 (germline): KGHSY, FQNENV. Deletions cut 0 bases from V and 10 bases from J, with 12 bases between. The CDR3 loop reads CASSQSLRADYTF. CDR3 DNA: TGTGCCAGCAGCCAATCTTTACGGGCCGACTACACCTTC.

CDR3 in DNA: TGTGCCAGCAGCTTGGTCCCCACCACCGGGGAGCTGTTTTTT. This encodes CASSLVPTTGELFF. V is TRBV5-4 and J is TRBJ2-2; D call uncertain. The CDR3 consists of 14 residues. Trimming stripped 0 bases from V and 4 bases from J, with 7 bases between. Germline CDR1 is SGHNT and CDR2 is YYREEE (reference sequence).

This clone was seen more than once but under ten times. V and J are TRBV2 and TRBJ1-5; D may be TRBD1 (5 bases). The germline CDR1 and CDR2 sequences are SNHLY and FYNNEI. CDR3 length: 14 residues. The V end was cut by 8 bases, the J end by 0 bases, with 11 bases between. This CDR3 reads CASGGRVSNQPQHF. The CDR3 nucleotides are TGTGCCAGCGGAGGCAGGGTTAGCAATCAGCCCCAGCATTTT.

The chain couples TRBV7-9 to TRBJ2-1, with a weak D call TRBD2 (6 bases). There are 15 residues in the CDR3. Trimming pared 2 bases from V and 2 bases from J, leaving 10 bases between. Germline assignment: CDR1 SEHNR and CDR2 FQNEAQ (reference sequence). The CDR3 is CASSLFGGAYNEQFF. The DNA for the CDR3 is TGTGCCAGCAGCTTATTCGGGGGTGCCTACAATGAGCAGTTCTTC.

J is TRBJ2-2 and V is TRBV28; D is ambiguous. V was pared by 6 bases and J by 4 bases, with 6 bases between. This CDR3 is built from 12 residues. Looked up from germline, CDR1 is MDHEN and CDR2 is SYDVKM. CDR3 loop: CASRGFTGELFF. CDR3 in DNA: TGTGCCAGCAGGGGATTCACCGGGGAGCTGTTTTTT.

This clone was detected only a few times. The rearrangement uses TRBV29-1 and TRBJ2-5; D gene uncertain. Germline CDR1 is SQVTM and CDR2 is ANQGSEA. The V gene lost 5 bases and the J gene lost 0 bases, with 7 bases spanning the gap. The CDR3 has 12 amino acids. The CDR3, as DNA: TGCAGCGTTTACCGGGACCAAGAGACCCAGTACTTC. Translating gives CSVYRDQETQYF.

The V and J genes are TRBV29-1 and TRBJ2-1; 9 bases are shared with TRBD2. Germline loops: CDR1 SQVTM, CDR2 ANQGSEA. The CDR3 has 14 residues. The junction had 5 bases not matched to a gene; V was cut back by 5 bases and J by 3 bases. In DNA, the CDR3 is TGCAGCGTTCCCGGGACTAGCAGCTACAATGAGCAGTTCTTC. Translating gives CSVPGTSSYNEQFF.

J is TRBJ2-1 and V is TRBV18; 10 nucleotides agree with TRBD2. The CDR3 sequence is 16 residues long. CDR1 is KGHSH, CDR2 LQKENI, per germline. The trim removed 3 bases at V and 9 bases at J, leaving 11 bases unmatched. The CDR3 DNA reads as TGTGCCAGCTCACCCAACGTAGCGGGAGGAGCAAGTGAGCAGTTCTTC. Its translation is CASSPNVAGGASEQFF.

V is TRBV5-4 and J is TRBJ1-1; 11 nucleotides line up with TRBD1. J lost 6 bases, V lost 0 bases, and 7 bases had no gene match. The CDR3 loop spans 16 amino acids. Germline V gene lookup returns CDR1 SGHNT and CDR2 YYREEE (reference sequence). CDR3 region: CASSLVTGTGGPEAFF. In DNA form, the CDR3 reads TGTGCCAGCAGCTTGGTGACCGGGACAGGGGGGCCTGAAGCTTTCTTT.

The chain recombines TRBV11-3 with TRBJ2-1; weak D call: TRBD2 (5 bases). Trimming removed 2 bases at V and 9 bases at J, with 8 bases between. The CDR3 contains 12 residues. Germline values: CDR1 SGHNT, CDR2 YENEEA. In DNA form, the CDR3 reads TGTGCCAGCAGCTTATACGAGGGTGAGCAGTTCTTC. Residues: CASSLYEGEQFF.